A selection of T cell receptor beta chains follows, all from one sample in a study of early T cells in non-severe SARS-CoV-2 infection. TCRdb called the 5' RACE reads again in MiXCR, with one record for every CDR3 protein. The top ten hold about a sixth of the sample, which has 35,000 to 45,000 distinct CDR3 sequences, more than 10% seen once. Source material: whole blood. The receptors originated from an adult who was a healthcare worker with PCR-confirmed SARS-CoV-2 infection or an uninfected control (not recorded which). Both conserved end residues are part of each CDR3. A D gene is named only where the DNA matches it firmly. The listing skips clone size in some rows; elsewhere it reads once, few, many or a size class.

J gene | D gene | clone size | V gene | CDR3 protein | CDR3 DNA
TRBJ1-1 | NA | NA | TRBV7-8 | CASAILGAMAEAFF | TGTGCCAGCGCTATCCTCGGTGCCATGGCCGAAGCTTTCTTT
TRBJ2-1 | TRBD2 | NA | TRBV19 | CASSKRTSGRANTYNEQFF | TGTGCCAGTAGTAAAAGGACTAGCGGGAGGGCCAATACTTACAATGAGCAGTTCTTC
TRBJ2-7 | NA | NA | TRBV2 | CASRQVEQYF | TGTGCCAGCAGGCAGGTGGAGCAGTACTTC
TRBJ2-1 | TRBD2 | many | TRBV20-1 | CSARVPGLPNEQFF | TGCAGTGCTAGAGTGCCGGGACTACCCAATGAGCAGTTCTTC
TRBJ2-7 | TRBD1 | NA | TRBV14 | CASSQDRGRSSYEQYF | TGTGCCAGCAGCCAAGACAGGGGGCGAAGCTCCTACGAGCAGTACTTC
TRBJ2-6 | NA | few | TRBV4-1 | CASSQRWLGVGANVLTF | TGCGCCAGCAGCCAAAGATGGTTAGGGGTTGGGGCCAACGTCCTGACTTTC
TRBJ2-7 | NA | many | TRBV2 | CASSLRAGSSYEQYF | TGTGCCAGCAGCCTCCGGGCAGGATCTAGTTACGAGCAGTACTTC
TRBJ2-1 | TRBD2 | few | TRBV7-6 | CASSLGREVLHEQFF | TGTGCCAGCAGCTTAGGGCGGGAGGTTCTCCATGAGCAGTTCTTC
TRBJ2-3 | NA | few | TRBV3-1 | CASSQGRDTQYF | TGTGCCAGCAGCCAAGGTCGAGATACGCAGTATTTT
TRBJ1-5 | TRBD1 | NA | TRBV20-1 | CSARPQGARQPQHF | TGCAGTGCTAGACCTCAGGGGGCTAGACAGCCCCAGCATTTT
TRBJ1-5 | TRBD1 | few | TRBV28 | CASSQGQGRNQPQHF | TGTGCCAGCAGTCAAGGACAGGGAAGAAATCAGCCCCAGCATTTT
TRBJ2-3 | TRBD2 | many | TRBV20-1 | CSATPLGTSGGGDTQYF | TGCAGTGCTACCCCTCTAGGGACTAGCGGGGGGGGCGATACGCAGTATTTT
TRBJ2-3 | NA | medium-sized | TRBV28 | CASSLIQPQSTDTQYF | TGTGCCAGCAGTTTAATCCAGCCACAGAGCACAGATACGCAGTATTTT
TRBJ2-7 | NA | NA | TRBV12-3/TRBV12-4 | CASSLLLGEQYF | TGTGCCAGCAGTCTACTCCTAGGGGAGCAGTACTTC
TRBJ2-2 | NA | NA | TRBV5-1 | CASSLAGLTYTGELFF | TGCGCCAGCAGCTTGGCTGGACTTACCTACACCGGGGAGCTGTTTTTT
TRBJ2-3 | TRBD2 | few | TRBV20-1 | CSAATRLAGTDTQYF | TGCAGTGCCGCCACGAGACTAGCGGGCACAGATACGCAGTATTTT
TRBJ2-5 | NA | NA | TRBV28 | CASSDQMNRETQYF | TGTGCCAGCAGTGACCAGATGAATAGGGAGACCCAGTACTTC
TRBJ1-1 | NA | many | TRBV5-1 | CASSPGWLNTEAFF | TGCGCCAGCAGCCCTGGGTGGTTGAACACTGAAGCTTTCTTT
TRBJ2-3 | NA | NA | TRBV3-1 | CASSQGRTSRGDTQYF | TGTGCCAGCAGCCAAGGTCGGACCTCGCGAGGAGATACGCAGTATTTT
TRBJ1-2 | NA | few | TRBV2 | CASFGTAGYTF | TGTGCCAGCTTCGGAACAGCTGGCTACACCTTC
TRBJ2-7 | NA | many | TRBV10-2 | CASSLQTIAPYEQYF | TGCGCCAGCAGTCTACAGACAATAGCCCCCTACGAGCAGTACTTC
TRBJ2-2 | TRBD2 | NA | TRBV6-5 | CASTWTSGSSRELFF | TGTGCCAGTACTTGGACTAGCGGGTCTTCCCGGGAGCTGTTTTTT
TRBJ2-3 | NA | few | TRBV29-1 | CSVEDSTDTQYF | TGCAGCGTTGAAGATAGCACAGATACGCAGTATTTT
TRBJ1-1 | NA | few | TRBV4-3 | CASSQDQRLREAFF | TGCGCCAGCAGCCAAGATCAAAGGTTAAGGGAAGCTTTCTTT
TRBJ2-3 | NA | many | TRBV7-8 | CASSLGGTQYF | TGTGCCAGCAGCTTAGGGGGTACGCAGTATTTT
TRBJ2-1 | NA | medium-sized | TRBV7-9 | CASSLVPIGVNEQFF | TGTGCCAGCAGCTTAGTACCCATTGGGGTCAATGAGCAGTTCTTC